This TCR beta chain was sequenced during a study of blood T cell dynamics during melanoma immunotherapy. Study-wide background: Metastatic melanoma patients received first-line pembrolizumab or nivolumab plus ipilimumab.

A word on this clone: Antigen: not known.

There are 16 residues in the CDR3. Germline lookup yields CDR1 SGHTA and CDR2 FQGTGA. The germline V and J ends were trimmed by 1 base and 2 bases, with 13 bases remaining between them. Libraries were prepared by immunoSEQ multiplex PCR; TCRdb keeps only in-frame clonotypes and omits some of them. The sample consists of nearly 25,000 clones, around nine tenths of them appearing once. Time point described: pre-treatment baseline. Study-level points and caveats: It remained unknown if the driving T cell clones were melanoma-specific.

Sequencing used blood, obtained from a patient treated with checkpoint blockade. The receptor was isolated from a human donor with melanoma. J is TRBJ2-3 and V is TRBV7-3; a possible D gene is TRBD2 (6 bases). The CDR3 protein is CASSLRPAGNTDTQYF. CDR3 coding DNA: TGTGCCAGCAGCTTAAGACCAGCGGGCAACACAGATACGCAGTATTTT.